The clone carrying this TCR beta chain was picked up one time. This specimen belongs to a study of blood T cell repertoires in COVID-19. Across the whole study: The United States, Italy and Spain were the sources of the acute and convalescent COVID-19 samples. Sample material is recorded as cDNA or gDNA derived from T cells, B-cell-depleted T cells, or PBMCs.

Only in-frame clones appear in the TCRdb table, and some are missing; sequencing was by immunoSEQ multiplex PCR. The sample holds approximately 97,000 clones, 70% to 90% seen once. Germline CDR1 and CDR2: SGHTA and FQGNSA. The CDR3 totals 14 residues. Trimming removed 5 bases from V and 8 bases from J; junction bases left unmatched: 7. This receptor was identified in a man aged 45 to 65 with active COVID-19. This chain joins TRBV7-2 and TRBJ2-7; TRBD1 matches at 12 bases. The sequenced sample consisted of peripheral blood. CDR3: CASSPGTGGLKQYF. CDR3 in DNA: TGTGCCAGCAGCCCCGGGACAGGGGGCTTGAAGCAGTACTTC.